This TCR beta chain was recorded in a study of tissue T cells after allogeneic stem cell transplantation. General observations from the study: Across patients, clones rarely overlapped, yet motif clusters were shared tissue-specifically. Only a limited share of tissue TCRs appeared in blood or spleen. The patient cohort was small and clinically heterogeneous, with limited sampling depth. TCR repertoires tracked anatomic similarity, regardless of disease or transplant status.

V lost 7 bases to trimming and J lost 4 bases, with 6 bases between them. Germline CDR1 reads FNHDT; CDR2 reads SITEND (reference sequence). The length of the CDR3 is 11 residues. Points on this clone: What it binds is unknown. Genes and germline come from the mouse. The read ends 1 residue early relative to the CDR3; the germline J gene fills the gap.

TCRdb keeps only in-frame clones here, not all; method: immunoSEQ multiplex PCR. The repertoire has nearly 50,000 clones, about 73% of them found once; the top ten carry roughly 0.7%. The genes are TRBV19 and TRBJ1-3, with no clear D. The TCR originated in a pool of C57BL/6 mice in good health. Material for sequencing was sorted cells pooled from one or two spleens. Partial CDR3 DNA: TGTGCCAGCGGCGGGGGAAATACGCTCTAT. Translating gives CASGGGNTLY. The entire CDR3 protein reads CASGGGNTLYF.